The clone carrying this TCR beta chain was counted only a few times. Germline V CDR1 and CDR2: SGHNT, YYREEE (reference sequence). The CDR3 sequence is 15 residues long. The V segment lost 2 bases and the J segment 2 bases; nucleotides outside the gene matches: 5. The data stem from a study of blood T cell repertoires in COVID-19. Study-wide background: Samples came from the United States, Italy and Spain, spanning acute and convalescent COVID-19. T cells, B-cell-depleted T cells, or PBMCs provided the cDNA or gDNA that served as material.

Original data processing: Amplifying reference gene primers gave estimates of nucleated cell counts. The assay was immunoSEQ multiplex PCR, and TCRdb's table has in-frame clones only and misses some. Clone size and the V and J calls come from that table; the DNA yielded D and trimming. The profile shows under 120,000 clones, roughly 71% of them singletons. The receptor's source is a man older than 75 with acute or convalescent COVID-19. The sample was peripheral blood. J is TRBJ2-5 and V is TRBV5-4, with TRBD2 identical over 8 bases. DNA for the CDR3: TGTGCCAGCAGCTTTTCGGCTAGCGGGCAAGAGACCCAGTACTTC. It codes for CASSFSASGQETQYF.